This T cell receptor (beta chain) appears in the sequencing data of a study of T cell clonotyping in hematopoietic cell transplantation. General study points: CD4 and CD8 repertoire contributions could not be separated without sorting. At the given depth, recipient repertoires were over 95% de novo clonotypes. Recipient TCR diversity dropped after transplant; expanded clonotypes rose from day 30 to 180. Broader posttransplant TCR repertoire diversity was predicted by graft donor and pretransplant recipient Inverse Simpson Index values.

This clone came up once. The antigen remains undetermined. V lost 5 bases to trimming and J lost 10 bases, with 13 bases between them. Germline CDR1 reads DFQATT; CDR2 reads SNEGSKA (reference sequence). The CDR3 sequence is 11 residues long. Data came from immunoSEQ multiplex PCR; TCRdb stores just in-frame clones and leaves some out. The profile shows thousands of clones, 65% to 85% of them singletons. The V and J genes are TRBV20-1 and TRBJ2-3; D uncertain. The sample in question was PBMCs, obtained 100 days after allogeneic stem cell transplant. This clonotype was obtained from a female patient aged 30 to 40 who had an allogeneic stem cell transplant, so the T cells may come from the graft donor. Some clones in this sample may be carry-over from other donors' samples. CDR3 nucleotides: TGCAGTGCTGGGCCCGGCCTGGCGCAGTATTTT. Translated, it gives CSAGPGLAQYF.